This entry concerns a single TCR beta chain. The CDR3 has 14 residues. Germline V CDR1 and CDR2: GTSNPN, SVGIG (reference sequence). Trimming took 4 bases from V and 0 from J, leaving 12 bases between them. Libraries were prepared by immunoSEQ multiplex PCR; TCRdb keeps only in-frame clonotypes and omits some of them. The sample consists of 350,000 or so clones, more than 70% of them appearing once. The sample originates from a study of blood T cell repertoires in COVID-19. Across the whole study: COVID-19 samples collected from the United States, Italy and Spain covered acute and convalescent phases.

The sequenced sample consisted of peripheral blood. The chain joins TRBV30 to TRBJ1-1, with D perhaps matching TRBD1 (5 bases). This sequence originates from a woman in her 30s with COVID-19, enrolled during active disease. As DNA, the CDR3 is TGTGCCTGGACCCGACAGACCGTGAACACTGAAGCTTTCTTT. Residues: CAWTRQTVNTEAFF. The full variable domain, with the rest looked up from reference TRBV30 and TRBJ1-1, is SQTIHQWPATLVQPVGSPLSLECTVEGTSNPNLYWYRQAAGRGLQLLFYSVGIGQISSEVPQNLSASRPQDRQFILSSKKLLLSDSGFYLCAWTRQTVNTEAFFGQGTRLTVV.